Below, 14 T cell receptor beta chains from the same sample are listed, as sequenced in a study of Ad26.COV2.S vaccination and SARS-CoV-2 variants. Sequencing used immunoSEQ multiplex PCR; TCRdb keeps in-frame clones, though not all of them. The table includes about 350,000 clones, less than 90% detected once. Sample treatment: about 20 received Ad26.COV2.S at low or high dose, single or two shots; 5 received placebo; per-sample allocation not given. The samples date from day 63 after the first vaccine or placebo injection. The sample consisted of peripheral blood, taken in a trial of Ad26.COV2.S vaccine versus placebo. These TCRs come from a person between 18 and 60 years old who received the Ad26.COV2.S COVID-19 vaccine or a placebo.

V and J are TRBV7-2 and TRBJ2-5; D gene ambiguous. The CDR3 contains 11 residues. Trimming removed 3 bases from V and 9 bases from J, with 8 bases in between. Germline CDR1 reads SGHTA; CDR2 reads FQGNSA. CDR3 sequence reads: CASSLTAAQYF. The CDR3 DNA sequence: TGTGCCAGCAGCTTGACGGCGGCCCAGTACTTC.

The chain carries TRBV28 and TRBJ1-3, with D perhaps matching TRBD1 (5 bases). This CDR3 region has 18 residues. V was trimmed by 1 base and J by 0 bases, leaving 16 bases between them. In germline, CDR1 is MDHEN, CDR2 SYDVKM. CDR3 residues: CASSLYLPGLGSGNTIYF. In nucleotides, the CDR3 is TGTGCCAGCAGTTTATATTTACCGGGACTGGGCTCTGGAAACACCATATATTTT. Using reference TRBV28 and TRBJ1-3 for the parts outside the CDR3, the full variable domain is DVKVTQSSRYLVKRTGEKVFLECVQDMDHENMFWYRQDPGLGLRLIYFSYDVKMKEKGDIPEGYSVSREKKERFSLILESASTNQTSMYLCASSLYLPGLGSGNTIYFGEGSWLTVV.

V is TRBV7-3 and J is TRBJ1-3; D is possibly TRBD1 (5 bases). The length of the CDR3 is 16 residues. Trimming cost V 4 bases and J 4 bases, with 17 bases left between them. Germline assignment: CDR1 SGHTA and CDR2 FQGTGA. The CDR3 DNA follows: TGTGCCAGCAGCTCCACCGGGACCTACGAAGGAAACACCATATATTTT. Protein: CASSSTGTYEGNTIYF.

The chain recombines TRBV19 with TRBJ2-3; D might be TRBD1 or TRBD2, each matching 5 bases. The CDR3 runs 16 residues. V shed 3 bases and J shed 2 bases, with 15 bases lying between them. Germline V lookup: CDR1 LNHDA, CDR2 SQIVND (reference sequence). The CDR3 region is CASSITRDPPTDTQYF. The CDR3 coding sequence is TGTGCCAGTAGTATTACCCGGGACCCCCCCACAGATACGCAGTATTTT.

The chain carries TRBV28 and TRBJ1-1; maybe TRBD1 (6 bases). Germline CDR1 MDHEN, CDR2 SYDVKM. The CDR3 extends over 18 amino acids. The ends were cut back, 3 bases at V and 1 base at J, with 21 bases in the middle. CDR3 DNA: TGTGCCAGCAGTTTGTGGTGGGAGGGGGGGAGTTGGAACACTGAAGCTTTCTTT. Translated, it gives CASSLWWEGGSWNTEAFF.

The chain couples TRBV3-1 (or the pseudogene TRBV3-2) to TRBJ1-5; a weak D match, TRBD1 (5 bases). The ends were cut back, 1 base at V and 2 bases at J, with 12 bases in the middle. The CDR3 contains 16 residues. From germline, CDR1 is LGHDT and CDR2 YNNKEL (reference sequence). The CDR3 bases are TGTGCCAGCAGCCAAGCAGGGCTGGGGGGCAATCAGCCCCAGCATTTT. This translates into CASSQAGLGGNQPQHF.

CDR3 sequence (DNA): TGTGCCTGGAGCGGGGGGACTCTCAATCAGCCCCAGCATTTT. This gives the protein CAWSGGTLNQPQHF. The chain recombines TRBV30 with TRBJ1-5, with D perhaps TRBD1 (5 bases). V dropped 3 bases and J dropped 3 bases, with 12 bases sitting between them. The germline gives CDR1 GTSNPN, CDR2 SVGIG (reference sequence). CDR3 length: 14 amino acids.

The rearrangement joins TRBV7-2 to TRBJ1-2; maybe TRBD1 (6 bases). Germline loops: CDR1 SGHTA, CDR2 FQGNSA. V was shortened by 3 bases and J by 8 bases, with 19 bases between the two germline ends. The CDR3 is 15 amino acids. CDR3: CASSLFVRGDYGYTF. In DNA, the CDR3 is TGTGCCAGCAGCTTGTTCGTTAGGGGGGATTACGGCTACACCTTC. Full variable domain (missing parts from reference TRBV7-2 and TRBJ1-2): GAGVSQSPSNKVTEKGKDVELRCDPISGHTALYWYRQSLGQGLEFLIYFQGNSAPDKSGLPSDRFSAERTGGSVSTLTIQRTQQEDSAVYLCASSLFVRGDYGYTFGSGTRLTVV.

This clone has only a few counts. This chain uses TRBV5-1 with TRBJ2-5; D remains ambiguous. V dropped 0 bases and J dropped 1 base, with 10 bases sitting between them. The CDR3 covers 15 residues. Germline values: CDR1 SGHRS, CDR2 YFSETQ. The CDR3 DNA reads as TGCGCCAGCAGCTTGGCTGCGACGATCCAAGAGACCCAGTACTTC. This sequence encodes CASSLAATIQETQYF.

The rearrangement joins TRBV28 to TRBJ1-5, with 7 nucleotides matching TRBD1. V lost 6 bases and J lost 3; bases outside the gene matches: 2. Looked up from germline, CDR1 is MDHEN and CDR2 is SYDVKM. The CDR3 length is 13 residues. CDR3 nucleotides: TGTGCCAGCAGAGGGACAGCCAATCAGCCCCAGCATTTT. Translated, it gives CASRGTANQPQHF.

V and J are TRBV7-9 and TRBJ1-2; D gene unclear. CDR1 is SEHNR, CDR2 FQNEAQ, per germline (reference sequence). The CDR3 runs to 14 residues. V lost 1 base and J lost 8, with 14 bases in between. Here the CDR3 reads CASSLGHGMGGYTF. In DNA form, the CDR3 reads TGTGCCAGCAGCTTAGGACACGGCATGGGGGGCTACACCTTC.

The V and J genes are TRBV7-2 and TRBJ2-1, with D possibly TRBD2 on 6 matching bases. CDR3 length: 14 residues. Per the germline V gene, CDR1 is SGHTA and CDR2 is FQGNSA. Trimming took 10 bases from V and 0 from J, leaving 13 bases between them. CDR3 loop: CATNWRGSYNEQFF. CDR3 sequence (DNA): TGTGCCACCAACTGGAGGGGCTCCTACAATGAGCAGTTCTTC.

V and J are TRBV6-5 and TRBJ1-1, with 7 positions matching TRBD1. Germline V lookup: CDR1 MNHEY, CDR2 SVGAGI. The CDR3 totals 13 residues. The V gene end was trimmed by 0 bases and the J gene end by 7 bases; junction bases not matched to a gene: 2. The CDR3 reads CASSYSTGLEAFF. The CDR3, as DNA: TGTGCCAGCAGTTACTCGACAGGGCTTGAAGCTTTCTTT.

This chain connects TRBV7-8 to TRBJ2-1; possibly TRBD1 or TRBD2 for D (5 bases each). There are 15 residues in the CDR3. Deletions cut 1 base from V and 9 bases from J, with 16 bases between. The germline CDR1 and CDR2 sequences are SGHVS and FQNEAQ. CDR3 DNA: TGTGCCAGCAGCTTAGGATCTCGGGGCCGAAGTGAGCAGTTCTTC. Amino acids: CASSLGSRGRSEQFF.